This T cell receptor (beta chain) was obtained from a study of T-cell memory formation after mild COVID-19. Across the whole study: TCR clusters showed largely donor specificity. General observations from the study: Pre-infection memory showed some responding clones, and this suggested that cross-reactive memory joined. Later expanders leaned CD4+, whereas day 15 to 85 contracting clones were balanced CD4/CD8. Shrinking CD4+ clones resided mostly in CM and EM, and CD8+ ones in EMRA.

TCRdb independently ran MiXCR on the 5' RACE reads; one entry per CDR3 protein. The sample yields roughly 400,000 distinct CDR3 sequences, about 16% seen once. Of note for this clonotype: Its cognate antigen is unknown.

The sequence came from a young man who had mild COVID-19 (a few samples of this study predate the infection). Cell type and time point are not known. Sequencing was performed on PBMCs or a T cell subset sorted from them (not recorded which).

In nucleotides, the CDR3 is TGTGCCAGCACCCGGAGGGGAGACACTGAAGCTTTCTTT. Translated, it gives CASTRRGDTEAFF. The rearrangement joins TRBV6-2 or TRBV6-3 to TRBJ1-1; a weak D match, TRBD1 (5 bases). The CDR3 is made up of 13 amino acids. Trimming pared 7 bases from V and 3 bases from J, leaving 12 bases between. The V gene's germline CDR1 is MNHEY and CDR2 SVGEGT.